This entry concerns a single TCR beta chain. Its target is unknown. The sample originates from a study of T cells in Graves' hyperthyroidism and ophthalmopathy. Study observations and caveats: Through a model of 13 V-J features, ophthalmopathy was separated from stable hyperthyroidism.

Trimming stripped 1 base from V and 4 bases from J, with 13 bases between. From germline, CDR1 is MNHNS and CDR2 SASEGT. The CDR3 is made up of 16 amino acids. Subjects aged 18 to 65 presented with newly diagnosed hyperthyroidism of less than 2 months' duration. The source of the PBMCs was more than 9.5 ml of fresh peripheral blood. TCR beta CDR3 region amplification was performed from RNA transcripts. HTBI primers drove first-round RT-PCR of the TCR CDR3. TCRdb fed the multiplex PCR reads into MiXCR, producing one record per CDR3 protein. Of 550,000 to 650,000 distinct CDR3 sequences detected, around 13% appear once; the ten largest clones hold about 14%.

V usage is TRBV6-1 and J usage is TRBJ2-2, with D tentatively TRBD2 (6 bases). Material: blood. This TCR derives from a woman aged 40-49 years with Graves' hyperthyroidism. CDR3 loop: CASSEEVAVSTGELFF. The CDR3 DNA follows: TGTGCCAGCAGTGAAGAGGTAGCGGTCTCCACCGGGGAGCTGTTTTTT.